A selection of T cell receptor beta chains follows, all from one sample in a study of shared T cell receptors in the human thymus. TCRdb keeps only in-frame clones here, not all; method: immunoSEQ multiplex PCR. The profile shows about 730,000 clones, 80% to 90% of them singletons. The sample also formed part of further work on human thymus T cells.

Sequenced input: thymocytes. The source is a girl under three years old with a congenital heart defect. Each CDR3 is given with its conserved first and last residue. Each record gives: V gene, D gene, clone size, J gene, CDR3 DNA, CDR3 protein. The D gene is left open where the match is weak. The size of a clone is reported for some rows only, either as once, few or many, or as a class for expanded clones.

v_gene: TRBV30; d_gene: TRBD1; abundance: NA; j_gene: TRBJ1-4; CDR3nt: TGTGCCTGGGGGGGAGAACAGGGGTCGAATGAAAAACTGTTTTTT; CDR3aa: CAWGGEQGSNEKLFF
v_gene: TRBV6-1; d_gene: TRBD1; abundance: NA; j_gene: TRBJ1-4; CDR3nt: TGTGCCAGCAGTGCCTCAACGGGACAGGCGAGCAATGAAAAACTGTTTTTT; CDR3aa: CASSASTGQASNEKLFF
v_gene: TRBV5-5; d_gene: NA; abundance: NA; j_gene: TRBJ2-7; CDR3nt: TGTGCCAGCAGGGCCCAGGGACTCCCCTACGAGCAGTACTTC; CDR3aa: CASRAQGLPYEQYF
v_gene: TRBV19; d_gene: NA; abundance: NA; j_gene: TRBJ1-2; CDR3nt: TGTGCCAGTGGATCCTCGGGGGATAACTATGGCTACACCTTC; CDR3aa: CASGSSGDNYGYTF
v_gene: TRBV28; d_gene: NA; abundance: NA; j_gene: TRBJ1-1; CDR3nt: TGTGCCAGCAGTTTAAGAGTATTTAAGGGCGGGGAGGGCACTGAAGCTTTCTTT; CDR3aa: CASSLRVFKGGEGTEAFF
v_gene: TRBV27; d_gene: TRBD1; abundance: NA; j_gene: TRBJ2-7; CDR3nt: TGTGCCAGCAGTTTGGGGAGACAGGGGACGATCTCCTACGAGCAGTACTTC; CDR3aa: CASSLGRQGTISYEQYF
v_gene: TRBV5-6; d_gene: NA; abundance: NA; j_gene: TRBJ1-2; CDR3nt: TGTGCCAGCAGTTACAACCTTGACAATTATGGCTACACCTTC; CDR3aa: CASSYNLDNYGYTF
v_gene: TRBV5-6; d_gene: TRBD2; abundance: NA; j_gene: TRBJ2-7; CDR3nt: TGTGCCAGCAGCTTGAGGAGCGGGGGGACCTACGAGCAGTACTTC; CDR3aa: CASSLRSGGTYEQYF
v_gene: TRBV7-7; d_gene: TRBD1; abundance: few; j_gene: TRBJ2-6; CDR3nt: TGTGCCAGCAGCTTAGCGGCGGGACAGGCTTTCTCTGGGGCCAACGTCCTGACTTTC; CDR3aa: CASSLAAGQAFSGANVLTF
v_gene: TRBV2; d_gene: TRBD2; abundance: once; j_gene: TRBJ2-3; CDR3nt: TGTGCCAGGAGGAGTAGCGGGGGGCCATATACGCAGTATTTT; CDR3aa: CARRSSGGPYTQYF
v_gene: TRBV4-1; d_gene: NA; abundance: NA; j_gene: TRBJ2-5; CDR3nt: TGCGCCAGCAGCCACTTGTGCGCCCCCAAAGGCCAGGGGGAGACCCAGTACTTC; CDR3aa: CASSHLCAPKGQGETQYF
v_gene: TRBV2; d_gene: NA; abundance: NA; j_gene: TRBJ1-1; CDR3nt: TGTGCCACACATGGATTTACTAAGAACACTGAAGCTTTCTTT; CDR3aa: CATHGFTKNTEAFF
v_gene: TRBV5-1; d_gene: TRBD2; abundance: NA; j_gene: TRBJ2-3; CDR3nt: TGCGCCAGCAGCCCACTAGCGGGGGGGCCAAGAGAAACAGATACGCAGTATTTT; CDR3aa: CASSPLAGGPRETDTQYF
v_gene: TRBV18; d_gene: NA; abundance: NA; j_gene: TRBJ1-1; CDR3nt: TGTGCCAGCTCTCGCAGGGCGCGGAACACTGAAGCTTTCTTT; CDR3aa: CASSRRARNTEAFF
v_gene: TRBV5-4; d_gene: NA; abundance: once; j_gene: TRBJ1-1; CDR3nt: TGTGCCAGCAGCTTGGACTTTTACACTGAAGCTTTCTTT; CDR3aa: CASSLDFYTEAFF
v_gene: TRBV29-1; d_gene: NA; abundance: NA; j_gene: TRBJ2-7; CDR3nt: TGCAGCGTTGATGTCCGGTACTCCTACGAGCAGTACTTC; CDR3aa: CSVDVRYSYEQYF
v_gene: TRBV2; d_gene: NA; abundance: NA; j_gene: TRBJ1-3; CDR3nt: TGTGCCAGCAGCCTAACCGACAGCTCCCCCGACTCTGGAAACACCATATATTTT; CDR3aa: CASSLTDSSPDSGNTIYF
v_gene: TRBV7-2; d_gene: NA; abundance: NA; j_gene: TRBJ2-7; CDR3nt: TGTGCCAGCAGTCCCTCTAAGTCCCCTAGGACAGTCAGGGGCAACGAGCAGTACTTC; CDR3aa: CASSPSKSPRTVRGNEQYF
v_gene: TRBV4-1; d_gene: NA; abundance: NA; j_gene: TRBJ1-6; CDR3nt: TGCGCCAGCAGCCAAGATTCGGGAAAAAACCTCTATAATTCACCCCTCCACTTT; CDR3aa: CASSQDSGKNLYNSPLHF
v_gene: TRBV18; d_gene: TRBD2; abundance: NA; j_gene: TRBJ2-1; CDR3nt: TGTGCCAGCTCACCACGGGTCACTAGCGGGAGTTACAATGAGCAGTTCTTC; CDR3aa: CASSPRVTSGSYNEQFF
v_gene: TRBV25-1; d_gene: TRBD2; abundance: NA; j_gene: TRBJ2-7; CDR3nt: TGTGCCAGCAGTGAATACCACGGGGCGGGGGCCTACGAGCAGTACTTC; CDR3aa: CASSEYHGAGAYEQYF
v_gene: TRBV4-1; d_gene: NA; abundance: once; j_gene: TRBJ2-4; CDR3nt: TGCGCCAGCTCCAGGGGGTGGGAGGATCAGTACTTC; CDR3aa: CASSRGWEDQYF
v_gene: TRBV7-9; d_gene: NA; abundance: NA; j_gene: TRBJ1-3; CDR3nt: TGTGCCAGCAGCCTCGATGATCGGACATTGAACACCATATATTTT; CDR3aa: CASSLDDRTLNTIYF
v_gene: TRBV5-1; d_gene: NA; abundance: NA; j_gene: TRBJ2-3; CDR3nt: TGCGCCAGCACCAGGGGCGCAGATACGCAGTATTTT; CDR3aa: CASTRGADTQYF